Sequencing of this T cell receptor beta chain was carried out in a study of T cells in Graves' hyperthyroidism and ophthalmopathy. Study-level results: In the analysis, a 13 V-J model separated ophthalmopathy from stable hyperthyroidism.

As regards this clonotype: The antigen remains undetermined.

The length of the CDR3 is 11 residues. In germline, CDR1 is SQVTM, CDR2 ANQGSEA. V lost 4 bases to trimming and J lost 10 bases, with 13 bases between them. Amplified TCR beta CDR3 regions derived from RNA transcripts. Using the HTBI primer set, a first-round RT-PCR was run on the TCR CDR3. Via MiXCR, TCRdb re-called the multiplex PCR reads, giving one row per CDR3 protein. The sample lists roughly 500,000 distinct CDR3 sequences, approximately 48% occurring once. Sample: peripheral blood or thyroid tissue (not recorded which). V gene TRBV29-1 combines with J gene TRBJ1-1, with D possibly matching TRBD1 (5 bases). The origin of this receptor is an adult woman with Graves' disease, either hyperthyroidism or ophthalmopathy (not recorded which). The chain's CDR3 is CSVGDGSRAFF. Here the CDR3 DNA reads TGCAGCGTTGGGGACGGCTCCAGAGCTTTCTTT.